What follows are 18 T cell receptor beta chains derived from one specimen sequenced in a study of blood T cell repertoires in COVID-19. TCRdb's table, derived via immunoSEQ multiplex PCR, lists solely in-frame clones and lacks some. Of about 99,000 clones in the sample, about 79% were seen once. Sample: peripheral blood. Receptors originate from a woman older than 75 with active or convalescent COVID-19.

This rearrangement joins TRBV7-9 to TRBJ2-6, with TRBD1 identical over 12 bases. Germline V gene lookup returns CDR1 SEHNR and CDR2 FQNEAQ (reference sequence). This CDR3 contains 17 residues. Unmatched junction bases numbered 6, after V lost 6 bases and J lost 3 bases. CDR3 bases: TGTGCCAGCAGGCCGGGGACAGGGGGCGATGGGGCCAACGTCCTGACTTTC. This codes for CASRPGTGGDGANVLTF.

The chain joins TRBV29-1 to TRBJ1-2, with TRBD1 as a possible D gene (6 bases). In germline, CDR1 is SQVTM, CDR2 ANQGSEA. Trimming took off 2 bases at V and 2 bases at J, with 9 bases between the two ends. The CDR3 totals 13 residues. The CDR3 protein is CSVELDSNYGYTF. The CDR3 DNA reads as TGCAGCGTTGAATTGGACAGCAACTATGGCTACACCTTC.

The V and J genes are TRBV5-4 and TRBJ1-1; D is unclear. V was trimmed by 0 bases and J by 8 bases, leaving 11 bases between them. Germline V lookup: CDR1 SGHNT, CDR2 YYREEE (reference sequence). The CDR3 length is 13 residues. The CDR3 DNA reads TGTGCCAGCAGCTTGGCGTCAGGAAACGAAGCTTTCTTT. Its translation: CASSLASGNEAFF.

The V and J genes are TRBV29-1 and TRBJ2-3, with D tentatively TRBD2 (6 bases). Germline V gene sequence: CDR1 SQVTM, CDR2 ANQGSEA. The CDR3 sequence is 13 residues long. Trimming left V 6 bases short and J 2 bases short, with 12 bases between. CDR3 amino acids: CSVVGGFTDTQYF. The CDR3 DNA is TGCAGCGTGGTGGGGGGATTCACAGATACGCAGTATTTT.

This chain uses TRBV5-6 with TRBJ2-7, with D possibly matching TRBD2 (6 bases). The CDR3 sequence is 16 residues long. Germline V lookup: CDR1 SGHDT, CDR2 YYEEEE. The V end lost 4 bases, the J end lost 1 base, and 18 bases lay between the germline ends. The CDR3 here is CASSGRSGVWSYEQYF. In DNA, the CDR3 is TGTGCCAGCAGCGGGAGGTCGGGAGTTTGGTCCTACGAGCAGTACTTC.

The chain employs TRBV29-1 and TRBJ1-1; possibly TRBD1 for D (5 bases). The CDR3 covers 11 residues. The germline CDR1 and CDR2 sequences are SQVTM and ANQGSEA. V gave up 3 bases and J gave up 12 bases, with 14 bases separating them. CDR3 coding DNA: TGCAGCGTTGACGAGGGGAGGGGAACTTTCTTT. Translation: CSVDEGRGTFF.

The CDR3 is CASSRTRALDEQYF. The CDR3 DNA follows: TGTGCCAGCAGCAGAACGCGGGCCCTTGACGAGCAGTACTTC. The genes are TRBV6-5 and TRBJ2-7, with D maybe TRBD2 (5 bases). Trimming took 6 bases from V and 5 from J, leaving 17 bases between them. This CDR3 has 14 residues. Germline assignment: CDR1 MNHEY and CDR2 SVGAGI.

The gene calls are TRBV29-1 and TRBJ2-1; 8 bases fit TRBD1. V trimming: 7 bases; J trimming: 7 bases; junction bases outside the gene matches: 9. The V gene's germline CDR1 is SQVTM and CDR2 ANQGSEA. This CDR3 contains 13 residues. For the CDR3, the DNA is TGCAGCGGCCGACAGGGGCGCAAGAATGAGCAGTTCTTC. Translating it yields CSGRQGRKNEQFF.

This chain links TRBV11-2 with TRBJ2-5; 9 bases fit TRBD2. Germline assignment: CDR1 SGHAT and CDR2 FQNNGV. CDR3 size: 14 residues. V was pared by 5 bases and J by 5 bases, with 6 bases of the junction left unmatched. CDR3 residues: CASSPLAGGETQYF. CDR3 bases: TGTGCCAGCAGCCCCCTCGCGGGAGGGGAGACCCAGTACTTC.

The sample holds a few counts of this clone. The chain is built from TRBV18 and TRBJ1-2, with a tentative D call TRBD1 (6 bases). The CDR3 spans 14 residues. The V end was cut by 3 bases, the J end by 7 bases, with 15 bases between. Germline assignment: CDR1 KGHSH and CDR2 LQKENI. This chain's CDR3 is CASSPREGGSGYTF. The CDR3 DNA reads TGTGCCAGCTCACCCCGTGAGGGGGGGTCTGGCTACACCTTC.

The chain has TRBV28 and TRBJ1-4, with D maybe TRBD1 (6 bases). Per germline, CDR1 MDHEN and CDR2 SYDVKM. The CDR3 runs 12 residues. Trimming removed 6 bases at V and 15 bases at J, with 17 bases between. The CDR3 region has the DNA TGTGCCAGCAGCTTGCTCCGGGACATCGTGTTTTTT. Translation: CASSLLRDIVFF. Supplemented by reference TRBV28 and TRBJ1-4, the full variable domain reads DVKVTQSSRYLVKRTGEKVFLECVQDMDHENMFWYRQDPGLGLRLIYFSYDVKMKEKGDIPEGYSVSREKKERFSLILESASTNQTSMYLCASSLLRDIVFFGSGTQLSVL.

This rearrangement joins TRBV28 to TRBJ1-1; D gene uncertain. V dropped 6 bases and J dropped 6 bases, with 23 bases sitting between them. The germline CDR1 and CDR2 sequences are MDHEN and SYDVKM. The CDR3 loop spans 16 amino acids. The CDR3 loop is CASSPGLIRISAEAFF. The CDR3 nucleotides read TGTGCCAGCAGCCCAGGACTTATTAGGATCAGTGCTGAAGCTTTCTTT.

The chain employs TRBV30 and TRBJ1-1; D might be TRBD1 (5 bases). V was trimmed by 7 bases and J by 3 bases, leaving 21 bases between them. The CDR3 has 15 residues. CDR1 and CDR2 (germline): GTSNPN, SVGIG (reference sequence). The CDR3 DNA reads as TGTGCCTCTGGGGCCTTGCCTAATGGTTACACTGAAGCTTTCTTT. This sequence encodes CASGALPNGYTEAFF.

This chain connects TRBV11-2 to TRBJ2-1, with a weak D call TRBD2 (6 bases). The V and J ends lost 0 bases and 12 bases respectively, with 15 bases between them. The CDR3 extends over 14 amino acids. Per germline, CDR1 SGHAT and CDR2 FQNNGV. CDR3 amino acids: CASSLDGGIARQFF. DNA for the CDR3: TGTGCCAGCAGCTTAGATGGAGGGATCGCAAGGCAGTTCTTC.

The CDR3 sequence is CAWDPGQLNTEAFF. In DNA, the CDR3 is TGTGCCTGGGATCCGGGACAGTTGAACACTGAAGCTTTCTTT. The J gene is TRBJ1-1, the V gene TRBV30; 7 bases line up with TRBD1. The V gene end was trimmed by 5 bases and the J gene end by 0 bases; junction bases not matched to a gene: 6. Germline V CDR1 and CDR2: GTSNPN, SVGIG (reference sequence). This CDR3 region has 14 residues.

The genes are TRBV19 and TRBJ1-5; D is possibly TRBD1 (6 bases). Between the trimmed V and J ends, which lost 1 base and 12 bases, there was a span of 13 bases. Germline V gene sequence: CDR1 LNHDA, CDR2 SQIVND (reference sequence). This CDR3 has 13 residues. CDR3 sequence: CASSIGLQGHQHF. The CDR3 bases are TGTGCCAGTAGTATAGGGCTCCAGGGGCACCAGCATTTT. The complete variable domain, with remaining parts taken from reference TRBV19 and TRBJ1-5, reads DGGITQSPKYLFRKEGQNVTLSCEQNLNHDAMYWYRQDPGQGLRLIYYSQIVNDFQKGDIAEGYSVSREKKESFPLTVTSAQKNPTAFYLCASSIGLQGHQHFGDGTRLSIL.

J is TRBJ1-5 and V is TRBV2; D may be TRBD1 (6 bases). Germline values: CDR1 SNHLY, CDR2 FYNNEI. Trimming removed 5 bases from V and 3 bases from J, with 11 bases in between. The CDR3 loop spans 14 amino acids. CDR3 in amino acids: CASSQGTYNQPQHF. For the CDR3, the DNA is TGTGCCAGCAGTCAGGGGACCTACAATCAGCCCCAGCATTTT.

V usage is TRBV3-1 (or the pseudogene TRBV3-2) and J usage is TRBJ2-5, with TRBD2 matching over 13 bases. The CDR3 consists of 17 residues. Germline lookup yields CDR1 LGHDT and CDR2 YNNKEL (reference sequence). J lost 3 bases, V lost 3 bases, and 7 bases had no gene match. In DNA, the CDR3 is TGTGCCAGCAGCCACTTAAGACTAGCGGGGGGTAAAGAGACCCAGTACTTC. Translating gives CASSHLRLAGGKETQYF.